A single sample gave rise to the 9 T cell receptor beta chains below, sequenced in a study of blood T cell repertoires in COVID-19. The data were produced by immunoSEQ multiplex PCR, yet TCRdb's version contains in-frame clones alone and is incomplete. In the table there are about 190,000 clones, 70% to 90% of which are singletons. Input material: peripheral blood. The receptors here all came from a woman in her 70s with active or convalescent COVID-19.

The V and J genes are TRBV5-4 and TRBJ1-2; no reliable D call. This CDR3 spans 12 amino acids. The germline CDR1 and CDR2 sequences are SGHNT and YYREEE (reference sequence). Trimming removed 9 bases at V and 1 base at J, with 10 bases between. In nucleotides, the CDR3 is TGTGCCACCTCGGGAATTAACTATGGCTACACCTTC. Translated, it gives CATSGINYGYTF.

The CDR3: CASSEYQGGGSPLHF. The CDR3 region has the DNA TGTGCCAGCAGTGAATACCAGGGAGGAGGTTCACCCCTCCACTTT. The chain links TRBV2 to TRBJ1-6, with D possibly TRBD1 on 5 matching bases. Deletions cut 2 bases from V and 9 bases from J, with 14 bases between. CDR3 length: 15 amino acids. Per germline, CDR1 SNHLY and CDR2 FYNNEI.

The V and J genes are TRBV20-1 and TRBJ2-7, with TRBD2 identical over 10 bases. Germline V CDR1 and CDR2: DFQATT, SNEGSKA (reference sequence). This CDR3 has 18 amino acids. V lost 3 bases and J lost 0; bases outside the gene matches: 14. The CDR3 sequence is CSASPPGLATVSSYEQYF. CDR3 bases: TGCAGTGCTAGTCCCCCGGGACTAGCGACCGTCAGCTCCTACGAGCAGTACTTC.

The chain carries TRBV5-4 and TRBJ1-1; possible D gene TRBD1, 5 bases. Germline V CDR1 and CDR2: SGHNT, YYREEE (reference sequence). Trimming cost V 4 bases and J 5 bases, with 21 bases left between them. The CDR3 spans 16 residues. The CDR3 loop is CASSPRTHAGGTEAFF. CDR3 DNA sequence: TGTGCCAGCAGCCCCCGGACCCACGCGGGGGGGACTGAAGCTTTCTTT.

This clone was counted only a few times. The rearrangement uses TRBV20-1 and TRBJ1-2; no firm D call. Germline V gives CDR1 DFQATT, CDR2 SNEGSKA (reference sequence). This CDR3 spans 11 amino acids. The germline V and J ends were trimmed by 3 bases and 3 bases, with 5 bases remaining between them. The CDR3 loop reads CSASRDYGYTF. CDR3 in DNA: TGCAGTGCTAGCCGGGACTATGGCTACACCTTC.

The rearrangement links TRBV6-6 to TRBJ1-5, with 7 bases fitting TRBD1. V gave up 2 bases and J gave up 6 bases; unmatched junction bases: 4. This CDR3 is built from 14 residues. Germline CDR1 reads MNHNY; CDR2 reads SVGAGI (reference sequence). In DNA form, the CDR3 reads TGTGCCAGCAGTTACCCAGGGGGAAGTCAGCCCCAGCATTTT. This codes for CASSYPGGSQPQHF.

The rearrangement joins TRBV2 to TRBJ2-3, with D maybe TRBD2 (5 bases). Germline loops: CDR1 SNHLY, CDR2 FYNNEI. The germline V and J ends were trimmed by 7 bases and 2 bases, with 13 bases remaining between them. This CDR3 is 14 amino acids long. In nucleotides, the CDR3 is TGTGCCAGCACATTAAGCGGTTACACAGATACGCAGTATTTT. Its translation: CASTLSGYTDTQYF.

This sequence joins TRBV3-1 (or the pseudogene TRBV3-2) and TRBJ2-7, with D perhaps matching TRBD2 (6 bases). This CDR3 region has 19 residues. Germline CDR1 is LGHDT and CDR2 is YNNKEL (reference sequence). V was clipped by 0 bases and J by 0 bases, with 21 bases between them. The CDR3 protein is CASSQDNLSPSVSSYEQYF. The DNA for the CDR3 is TGTGCCAGCAGCCAAGACAACTTATCCCCTAGCGTCAGCTCCTACGAGCAGTACTTC.

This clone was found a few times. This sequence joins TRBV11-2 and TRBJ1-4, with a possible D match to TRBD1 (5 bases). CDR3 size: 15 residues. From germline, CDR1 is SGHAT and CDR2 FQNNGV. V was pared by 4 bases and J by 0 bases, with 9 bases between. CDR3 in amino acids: CASSSGFATNEKLFF. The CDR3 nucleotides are TGTGCCAGCAGCTCAGGGTTTGCAACTAATGAAAAACTGTTTTTT.